This T cell receptor beta chain originates from a study of CD8+ T cells in alopecia areata. Study-level background: Scoring of treated patients' severity used the percentage of affected scalp area. Study outcomes and limitations: Tofacitinib did not eliminate many expanded lesional clones from scalp or blood. Scalp clonality and expanded CD8+ clones among the top 100 showed significant decreases with tofacitinib.

As to treatment: oral pan-JAK inhibitor, 5-10 mg twice daily. PBMCs yielded sorted CD4+ and CD8+ T cells. A note on this clone: Its antigen is as yet unknown.

Germline V gene data show CDR1 as SQVTM and CDR2 as ANQGSEA. This CDR3 region has 13 residues. V lost 0 bases, J lost 6 bases, and 12 bases lay in between. Sequencing relied on a cDNA template that was reverse transcribed from extracted RNA. This table comes from immunoSEQ multiplex PCR, and its TCRdb copy is limited to in-frame clones, with some not included. Among around 150,000 clones listed, roughly four fifths were seen once. The J gene is TRBJ2-7, the V gene TRBV29-1; D possibly uses TRBD1 or TRBD2 (5 bases each). This TCR derives from a human donor with alopecia areata. Sequencing was performed on CD8+ T cells sorted from blood, taken at week 4, from a patient treated with tofacitinib. CDR3 sequence (DNA): TGCAGCGTTGAAGATGCCGGGACCTTCGAGCAGTACTTC. This gives the protein CSVEDAGTFEQYF.